The 9 T cell receptor beta chains presented below share a single source sample, sequenced in a study of monozygotic twins with inflammatory bowel disease. Following a re-call of the 5' RACE reads, TCRdb has one entry per CDR3 protein and lacks DNA. This sample's table reports roughly 170,000 distinct CDR3 sequences. Material: blood. The receptor set was obtained from a human donor with ulcerative colitis or Crohn's disease, or a healthy co-twin of an affected twin (not recorded which).

This chain uses TRBV3-1 with TRBJ2-7; no DNA is available, so the TRBD1 call from TCRdb remains unchecked. This CDR3 is 14 amino acids long. Per germline, CDR1 LGHDT and CDR2 YNNKEL (reference sequence). CDR3 protein: CASSQRDSAYEQYF.

The genes are TRBV19 and TRBJ2-2; with no DNA, the TCRdb D assignment of TRBD1 cannot be verified. Per the germline V gene, CDR1 is LNHDA and CDR2 is SQIVND (reference sequence). The CDR3 is made up of 14 amino acids. The CDR3 is CASRSFGGTGELFF. Supplemented by reference TRBV19 and TRBJ2-2, the full variable domain reads DGGITQSPKYLFRKEGQNVTLSCEQNLNHDAMYWYRQDPGQGLRLIYYSQIVNDFQKGDIAEGYSVSREKKESFPLTVTSAQKNPTAFYLCASRSFGGTGELFFGEGSRLTVL.

This sequence joins TRBV7-6 and TRBJ1-1; TCRdb selects TRBD1, and the lack of DNA leaves this call unchecked. This CDR3 spans 16 amino acids. In germline, CDR1 is SGHVS, CDR2 FNYEAQ. The CDR3 loop reads CASSSLWGTENTEAFF.

CDR3 protein: CASSEIAGGHYNEQFF. This sequence joins TRBV6-1 and TRBJ2-1; TCRdb indicates TRBD2, and absent DNA this call remains unverified. The germline gives CDR1 MNHNS, CDR2 SASEGT. The CDR3 is 16 residues long.

This sequence joins TRBV7-9 and TRBJ1-3; TCRdb outputs TRBD1, but without DNA this stays unchecked. The CDR3 is 16 residues long. Germline V lookup: CDR1 SEHNR, CDR2 FQNEAQ (reference sequence). This CDR3 is CASSPTTGGSGNTIYF.

The chain joins TRBV7-2 to TRBJ1-1. The germline CDR1 and CDR2 sequences are SGHTA and FQGNSA. The CDR3 totals 14 residues. CDR3 loop: CASSVQGGGTEAFF.

The V call is TRBV7-7, the J call TRBJ2-1; TCRdb selects TRBD2, and the lack of DNA leaves this call unchecked. Germline V gene data show CDR1 as SSHAT and CDR2 as FNYEAQ (reference sequence). This CDR3 comprises 15 residues. The CDR3 here is CASSRGLAGGDEQFF.

The genes are TRBV12-3 or TRBV12-4 and TRBJ1-6; the TRBD1 assignment by TCRdb is unverifiable without DNA. The length of the CDR3 is 18 residues. CDR3 amino acids: CASSLARGRGPRNSPLHF.

V gene TRBV5-6 combines with J gene TRBJ2-1; the D gene TCRdb calls, TRBD2, cannot be checked with no DNA. The V gene's germline CDR1 is SGHDT and CDR2 YYEEEE. The CDR3 covers 15 residues. The CDR3 sequence: CASSPRLAGKYEQFF.